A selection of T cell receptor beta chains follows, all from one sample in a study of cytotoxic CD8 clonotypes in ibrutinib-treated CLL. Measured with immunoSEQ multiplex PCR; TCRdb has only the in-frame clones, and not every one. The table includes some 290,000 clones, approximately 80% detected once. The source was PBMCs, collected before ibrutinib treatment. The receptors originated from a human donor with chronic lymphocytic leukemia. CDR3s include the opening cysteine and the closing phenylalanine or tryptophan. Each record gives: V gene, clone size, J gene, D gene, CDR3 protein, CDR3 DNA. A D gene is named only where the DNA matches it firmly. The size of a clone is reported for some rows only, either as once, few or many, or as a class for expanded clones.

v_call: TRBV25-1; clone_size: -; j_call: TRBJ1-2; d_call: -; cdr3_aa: CASSEGQLDGYTF; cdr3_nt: TGTGCCAGCAGTGAAGGACAGTTAGATGGCTACACCTTC
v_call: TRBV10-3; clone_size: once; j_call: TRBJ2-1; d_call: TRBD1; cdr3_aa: CAISEPDRGSYNEQFF; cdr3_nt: TGTGCCATCAGTGAGCCAGACAGGGGGAGTTACAATGAGCAGTTCTTC
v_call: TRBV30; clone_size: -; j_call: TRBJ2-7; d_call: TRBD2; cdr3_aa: CAWGLAGGGPHEQYF; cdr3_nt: TGTGCCTGGGGACTAGCGGGAGGTGGTCCGCACGAGCAGTACTTC
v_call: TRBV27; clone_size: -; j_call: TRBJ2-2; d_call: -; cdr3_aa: CASSRPGGELFF; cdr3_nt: TGTGCCAGCAGCCGCCCGGGCGGGGAGCTGTTTTTT
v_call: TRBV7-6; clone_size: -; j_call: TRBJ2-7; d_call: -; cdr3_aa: CASSLVGDEQYF; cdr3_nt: TGTGCCAGCAGCTTAGTGGGGGACGAGCAGTACTTC
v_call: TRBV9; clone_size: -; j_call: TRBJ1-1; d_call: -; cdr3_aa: CASSLADNTEAFF; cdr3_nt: TGTGCCAGCAGCTTGGCAGATAACACTGAAGCTTTCTTT
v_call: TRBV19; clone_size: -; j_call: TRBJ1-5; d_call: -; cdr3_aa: CASSRQLWQPQHF; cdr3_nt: TGTGCCAGTTCGAGACAACTATGGCAGCCCCAGCATTTT
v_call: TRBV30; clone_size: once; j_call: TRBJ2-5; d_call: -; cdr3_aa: CAWSPTGQGNPAGGTRETQYF; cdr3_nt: TGTGCCTGGAGCCCAACGGGACAGGGGAACCCAGCGGGAGGGACCCGAGAGACCCAGTACTTC
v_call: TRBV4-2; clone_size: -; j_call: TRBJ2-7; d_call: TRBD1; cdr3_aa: CASSQGPRGRSGPYEQYF; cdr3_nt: TGTGCCAGCAGCCAAGGTCCCAGGGGGCGAAGCGGACCCTACGAGCAGTACTTC
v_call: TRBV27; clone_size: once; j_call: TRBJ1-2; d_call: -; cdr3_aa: CASTDTFGGLGYTF; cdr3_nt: TGTGCCAGCACTGATACCTTCGGGGGGCTCGGCTACACCTTC
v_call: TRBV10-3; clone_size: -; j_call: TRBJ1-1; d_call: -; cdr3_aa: CAISETGNTEAFF; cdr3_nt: TGTGCCATCAGTGAGACGGGGAACACTGAAGCTTTCTTT
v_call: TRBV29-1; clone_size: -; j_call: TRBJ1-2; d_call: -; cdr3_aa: CSVSWTVSGYGYTF; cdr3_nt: TGCAGCGTTTCCTGGACAGTTTCGGGTTATGGCTACACCTTC
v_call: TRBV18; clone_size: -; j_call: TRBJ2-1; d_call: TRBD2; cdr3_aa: CASSPSLAGYNEQFF; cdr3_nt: TGTGCCAGCTCACCCTCGCTAGCGGGTTACAATGAGCAGTTCTTC
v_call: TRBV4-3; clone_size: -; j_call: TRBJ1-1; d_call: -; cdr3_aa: CASSQDSTGGTEAFF; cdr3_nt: TGCGCCAGCAGCCAAGATTCGACAGGAGGAACTGAAGCTTTCTTT
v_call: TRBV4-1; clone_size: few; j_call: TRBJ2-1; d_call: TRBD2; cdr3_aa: CASSQDAPGGALSEQFF; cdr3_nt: TGCGCCAGCAGCCAAGATGCGCCGGGAGGGGCCCTCAGTGAGCAGTTCTTC
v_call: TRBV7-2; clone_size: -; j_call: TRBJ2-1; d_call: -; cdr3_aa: CASSLGDTYNEQFF; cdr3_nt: TGTGCCAGCAGCTTAGGGGACACCTACAATGAGCAGTTCTTC
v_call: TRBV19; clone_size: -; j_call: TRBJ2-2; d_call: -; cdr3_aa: CASSIAEGTGELFF; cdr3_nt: TGTGCCAGTAGTATAGCAGAGGGCACCGGGGAGCTGTTTTTT
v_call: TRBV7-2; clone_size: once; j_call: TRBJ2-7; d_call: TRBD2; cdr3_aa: CASSAQLVAGAYEQYF; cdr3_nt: TGTGCCAGCAGCGCGCAACTAGTAGCGGGAGCCTACGAGCAGTACTTC
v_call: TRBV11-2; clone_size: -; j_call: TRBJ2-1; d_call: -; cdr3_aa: CASSPRRAYNEQFF; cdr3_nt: TGTGCCAGCAGCCCCCGGCGAGCCTACAATGAGCAGTTCTTC
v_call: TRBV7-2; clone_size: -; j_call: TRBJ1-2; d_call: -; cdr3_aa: CASSPGLGRDTYGYTF; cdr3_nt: TGTGCCAGCAGCCCCGGGTTGGGCAGAGATACTTATGGCTACACCTTC
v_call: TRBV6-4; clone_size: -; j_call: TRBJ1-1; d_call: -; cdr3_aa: CASSRSPGGETEAFF; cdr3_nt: TGTGCCAGCAGCCGATCCCCCGGAGGGGAAACTGAAGCTTTCTTT
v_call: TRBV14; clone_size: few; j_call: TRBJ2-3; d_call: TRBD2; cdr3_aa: CASSPVAGRGTDTQYF; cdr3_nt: TGTGCCAGCAGCCCCGTTGCAGGGCGGGGGACAGATACGCAGTATTTT
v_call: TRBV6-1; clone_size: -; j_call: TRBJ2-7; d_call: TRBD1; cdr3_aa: CASNDRAYEQYF; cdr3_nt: TGTGCCAGCAATGACAGGGCCTACGAGCAGTACTTC
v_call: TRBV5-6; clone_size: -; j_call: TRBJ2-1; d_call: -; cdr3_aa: CASSLRGPLSSYNEQFF; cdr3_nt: TGTGCCAGCAGCTTGAGAGGGCCCCTGAGCTCCTACAATGAGCAGTTCTTC
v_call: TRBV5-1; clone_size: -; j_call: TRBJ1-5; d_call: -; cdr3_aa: CASSLEPAGSNQPQHF; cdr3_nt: TGCGCCAGCAGCTTGGAACCGGCCGGGAGCAATCAGCCCCAGCATTTT
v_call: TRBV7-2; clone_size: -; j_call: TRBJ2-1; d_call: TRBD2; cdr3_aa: CASVIGASGYNEQFF; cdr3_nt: TGTGCCAGCGTGATCGGGGCTAGCGGCTACAATGAGCAGTTCTTC
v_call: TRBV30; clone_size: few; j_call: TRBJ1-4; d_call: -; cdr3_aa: CAWRTRNEKLFF; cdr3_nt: TGTGCCTGGAGAACCAGAAATGAAAAACTGTTTTTT
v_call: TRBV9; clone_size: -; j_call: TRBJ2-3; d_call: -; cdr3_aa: CASSVAAVGGYTQYF; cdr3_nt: TGTGCCAGCAGCGTAGCGGCCGTTGGAGGTTATACGCAGTATTTT
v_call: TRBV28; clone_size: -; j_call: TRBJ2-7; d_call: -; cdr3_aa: CASSLGQGTYEQYF; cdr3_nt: TGTGCCAGCAGTTTAGGGCAGGGCACCTACGAGCAGTACTTC
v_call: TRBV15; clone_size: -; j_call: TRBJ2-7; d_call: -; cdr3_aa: CATSRPATYEQYF; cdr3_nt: TGTGCCACCAGCAGGCCAGCCACCTACGAGCAGTACTTC
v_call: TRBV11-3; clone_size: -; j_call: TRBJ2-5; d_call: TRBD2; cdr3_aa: CASSPRTSFGRETQYF; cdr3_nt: TGTGCCAGCAGCCCACGGACTAGTTTCGGTCGGGAGACCCAGTACTTC
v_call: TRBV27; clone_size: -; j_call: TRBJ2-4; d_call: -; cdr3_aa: CASSYTGRGGAKNIQYF; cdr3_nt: TGTGCCAGCAGTTATACAGGTAGAGGGGGTGCCAAAAACATTCAGTACTTC
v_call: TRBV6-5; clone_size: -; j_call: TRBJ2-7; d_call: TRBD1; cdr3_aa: CASSYRDRDSYEQYF; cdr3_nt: TGTGCCAGCAGTTACCGGGACAGGGACTCCTACGAGCAGTACTTC
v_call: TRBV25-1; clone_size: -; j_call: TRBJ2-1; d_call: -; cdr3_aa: CASSEWGLYNEQFF; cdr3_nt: TGTGCCAGCAGTGAGTGGGGTTTATACAATGAGCAGTTCTTC
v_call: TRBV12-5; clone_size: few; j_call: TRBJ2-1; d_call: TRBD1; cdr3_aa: CASGYYIGTANSYNEQFF; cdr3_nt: TGTGCTAGTGGTTACTATATCGGGACAGCGAACTCCTACAATGAGCAGTTCTTC
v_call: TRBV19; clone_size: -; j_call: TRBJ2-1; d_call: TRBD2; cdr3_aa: CASSITGTSGSNEQFF; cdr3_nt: TGTGCCAGTAGTATCACCGGGACTAGCGGGAGCAATGAGCAGTTCTTC
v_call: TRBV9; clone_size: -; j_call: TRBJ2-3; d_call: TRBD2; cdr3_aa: CASSVASGGNTDTQYF; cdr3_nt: TGTGCCAGCAGCGTAGCTAGCGGGGGTAACACAGATACGCAGTATTTT
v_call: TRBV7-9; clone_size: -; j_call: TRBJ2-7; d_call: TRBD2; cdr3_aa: CASSKRLAGGWYEQYF; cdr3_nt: TGTGCCAGCAGCAAGCGACTAGCGGGAGGGTGGTACGAGCAGTACTTC
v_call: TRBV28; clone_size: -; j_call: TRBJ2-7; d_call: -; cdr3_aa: CASSLQGGINHEQYF; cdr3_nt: TGTGCCAGCAGTTTACAGGGGGGGATAAACCACGAGCAGTACTTC
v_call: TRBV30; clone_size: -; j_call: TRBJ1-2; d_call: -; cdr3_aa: CAWSRGGGYTF; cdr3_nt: TGTGCCTGGAGCAGGGGAGGCGGCTACACCTTC
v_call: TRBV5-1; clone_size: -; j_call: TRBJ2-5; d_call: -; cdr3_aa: CASRREETQYF; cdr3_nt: TGCGCCAGCAGACGAGAAGAGACCCAGTACTTC
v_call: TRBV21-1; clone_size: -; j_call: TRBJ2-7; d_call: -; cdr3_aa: CASSKEQGETTYEQYF; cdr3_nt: TGTGCCAGCAGCAAAGAGCAGGGGGAAACTACCTACGAGCAGTACTTC
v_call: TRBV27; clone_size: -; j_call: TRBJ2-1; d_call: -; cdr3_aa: CASSGRLSSSYNEQFF; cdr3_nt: TGTGCCAGCAGTGGTAGACTGTCCAGCTCCTACAATGAGCAGTTCTTC
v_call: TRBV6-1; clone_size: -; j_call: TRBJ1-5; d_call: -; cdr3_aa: CASSDYQYGAQPQHF; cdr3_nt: TGTGCCAGCAGTGACTACCAATATGGTGCTCAGCCCCAGCATTTT
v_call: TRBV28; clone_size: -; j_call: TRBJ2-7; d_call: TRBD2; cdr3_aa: CASSLLAGAMYDEQYF; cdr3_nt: TGTGCCAGCAGTCTCCTAGCGGGAGCAATGTACGACGAGCAGTACTTC
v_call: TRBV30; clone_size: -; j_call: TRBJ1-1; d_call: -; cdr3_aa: CAWSVKFGFLGTEAFF; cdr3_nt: TGTGCCTGGAGTGTAAAATTCGGTTTTTTGGGGACTGAAGCTTTCTTT
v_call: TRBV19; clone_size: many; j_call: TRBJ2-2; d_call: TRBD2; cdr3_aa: CASSPGLALFANTGELFF; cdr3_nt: TGTGCCAGTAGTCCGGGACTAGCGTTATTCGCGAACACCGGGGAGCTGTTTTTT
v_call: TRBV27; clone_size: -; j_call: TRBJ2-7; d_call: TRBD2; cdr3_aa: CASSFSGRNTYEQYF; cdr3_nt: TGTGCCAGCAGCTTTAGCGGGAGGAATACCTACGAGCAGTACTTC
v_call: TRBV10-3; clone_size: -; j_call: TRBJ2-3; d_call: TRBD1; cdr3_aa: CAINTLAGTGTTDTQYF; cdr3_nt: TGTGCCATCAACACACTAGCCGGGACAGGAACGACAGATACGCAGTATTTT
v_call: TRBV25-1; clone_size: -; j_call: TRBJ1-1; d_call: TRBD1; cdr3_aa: CASSESSGGTEAFF; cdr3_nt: TGTGCCAGCAGTGAATCTTCAGGGGGGACTGAAGCTTTCTTT